This T cell receptor beta chain was captured in a study of blood T cell repertoires in COVID-19. Background on the study: PBMCs, B-cell-depleted T cells, or T cells were the source of the cDNA or gDNA that made up the material.

The CDR3 covers 15 residues. CDR1 ENHRY and CDR2 SYGVKD come from the germline V gene. Trimming pared 2 bases from V and 1 base from J, leaving 12 bases between. Original methodology: Reference gene primer amplification gave estimated nucleated cell counts. The assay was immunoSEQ multiplex PCR, and TCRdb's table has in-frame clones only and misses some. V, J and clone size reflect that table, while D and trimming were determined from the DNA. Of 60,000 to 70,000 clones listed, less than 90% are singletons. What was sequenced was peripheral blood. This TCR was sampled from a man older than 75 with acute or convalescent COVID-19. The rearrangement uses TRBV10-3 and TRBJ2-7; D may be TRBD1 (6 bases). Here the CDR3 DNA reads TGTGCCATCAGTGAGAGAGGGGGAACGTCCTACGAGCAGTACTTC. Residues: CAISERGGTSYEQYF.